The 16 T cell receptor beta chains in this list originate from one sample, sequenced in a study of beta chain features in type 1 diabetes. General study points: TCRB CDR3s were moderately but significantly shorter in Type 1 diabetes patients in all four CD4+ subsets.

Of the isolated RNA, all was reverse transcribed, and so the sequenced material was expressed TCRB transcripts. The protocol was immunoSEQ multiplex PCR, while the TCRdb copy is restricted to in-frame clones and leaves out a portion. The table has 250,000 to 300,000 clones, less than 30% seen once; the top ten hold 0.012%. No antigen has been assigned to these receptors. The specimen sequenced was naive CD4+ T cells from blood. The source is a woman in her 30s with type 1 diabetes.

The chain uses TRBV28 and TRBJ2-6; the match to TRBD2 covers 10 bases. The CDR3 sequence is 17 residues long. V was clipped by 3 bases and J by 0 bases; unmatched bases: 2. Germline CDR1 reads MDHEN; CDR2 reads SYDVKM. The DNA for the CDR3 is TGTGCCAGCAGTTTTCCTAGCGGGAGCTCTGGGGCCAACGTCCTGACTTTC. It codes for CASSFPSGSSGANVLTF.

The V and J genes are TRBV13 and TRBJ1-1; D unresolved. This CDR3 has 15 amino acids. Deletions cut 2 bases from V and 5 bases from J, with 15 bases between. Germline V gene sequence: CDR1 PRHDT, CDR2 FYEKMQ (reference sequence). CDR3 sequence reads: CASSLRRASGTEAFF. Written as DNA, the CDR3 is TGTGCCAGCAGCTTACGTCGGGCATCGGGGACTGAAGCTTTCTTT.

This clone was counted between two and nine times. The rearrangement uses TRBV29-1 and TRBJ1-4; TRBD1 matches 8 bases. V was clipped by 3 bases and J by 7 bases; unmatched bases: 4. In germline, CDR1 is SQVTM, CDR2 ANQGSEA. This CDR3 has 13 residues. The CDR3 sequence: CSVDSGGGEKLFF. The CDR3 DNA reads as TGCAGCGTTGACTCAGGGGGCGGTGAAAAACTGTTTTTT.

The genes are TRBV11-2 and TRBJ2-3, with TRBD2 matching over 9 bases. This CDR3 comprises 17 residues. J gave up 5 bases and V 1 base, and 10 bases lay outside the gene matches. Germline lookup yields CDR1 SGHAT and CDR2 FQNNGV. The CDR3 DNA reads as TGTGCCAGCAGCTTAGTTTCCGTGATAGCGGGAGAAGATACGCAGTATTTT. This sequence encodes CASSLVSVIAGEDTQYF.

This chain connects TRBV29-1 to TRBJ1-5; 10 bases match TRBD1. CDR1 is SQVTM, CDR2 ANQGSEA, per germline. V lost 4 bases to trimming and J lost 4 bases; unmatched junction nucleotides: 7. The CDR3 sequence is 15 residues long. CDR3 loop: CSVGGPGQGNQPQHF. CDR3 sequence (DNA): TGCAGCGTTGGCGGACCGGGACAGGGGAATCAGCCCCAGCATTTT.

The sample holds a few counts of this clone. The genes are TRBV4-1 and TRBJ2-1, with TRBD2 matching over 11 bases. CDR1 and CDR2 (germline): MGHRA, YSYEKL. The CDR3 is 16 amino acids. J was trimmed by 2 bases and V by 3 bases; bases with no gene match: 3. CDR3 DNA: TGCGCCAGCAGCCAGGGACTAGCGGCTCCCTACAATGAGCAGTTCTTC. It codes for CASSQGLAAPYNEQFF.

Only a few counts were recorded for this clone. The rearrangement uses TRBV7-2 and TRBJ2-5; 8 bases line up with TRBD1. There are 14 residues in the CDR3. V lost 3 bases, J lost 5 bases, and 5 bases stayed unmatched. Germline CDR1 SGHTA, CDR2 FQGNSA. The chain's CDR3 is CASSFSRGLETQYF. The CDR3 DNA follows: TGTGCCAGCAGCTTCAGCAGGGGGCTTGAGACCCAGTACTTC. The full variable domain, with the rest looked up from reference TRBV7-2 and TRBJ2-5, is GAGVSQSPSNKVTEKGKDVELRCDPISGHTALYWYRQSLGQGLEFLIYFQGNSAPDKSGLPSDRFSAERTGGSVSTLTIQRTQQEDSAVYLCASSFSRGLETQYFGPGTRLLVL.

The CDR3 DNA sequence: TGCGCCAGCACCCTCTCGGACAGCAGTCATGGCTACACCTTC. Amino acid sequence: CASTLSDSSHGYTF. The chain recombines TRBV5-1 with TRBJ1-2; the D gene is possibly TRBD1 (6 bases). Germline V gene lookup returns CDR1 SGHRS and CDR2 YFSETQ. This CDR3 has 14 residues. Trimming stripped 6 bases from V and 6 bases from J, with 18 bases between.

This sequence joins TRBV7-8 and TRBJ1-2; 7 bases line up with TRBD1. The V gene end was trimmed by 5 bases and the J gene end by 2 bases; junction bases not matched to a gene: 2. The CDR3 length is 13 residues. Germline V gene sequence: CDR1 SGHVS, CDR2 FQNEAQ. The CDR3 DNA reads as TGTGCCAGCAGCCCACAGGGGAACTATGGCTACACCTTC. Translation: CASSPQGNYGYTF.

The chain couples TRBV18 to TRBJ2-3, with 10 bases lining up with TRBD2. The V and J ends lost 2 bases and 0 bases, in that order; junction bases with no gene match: 5. This CDR3 is built from 17 residues. Germline V gene data show CDR1 as KGHSH and CDR2 as LQKENI. The CDR3 reads CASSPTSGIMSTDTQYF. In DNA form, the CDR3 reads TGTGCCAGCTCACCAACTAGCGGGATTATGAGCACAGATACGCAGTATTTT.

In this sample, this clone turned up a few times. The V and J genes are TRBV7-9 and TRBJ1-2; D may be TRBD1 (5 bases). The CDR3 has 12 amino acids. With 5 bases removed from V and 7 bases from J, the gap between germline ends came to 11 bases. CDR1 is SEHNR and CDR2 is FQNEAQ in the germline V gene (reference sequence). CDR3 sequence: CASSGTGGGYTF. Here the CDR3 DNA reads TGTGCCAGCAGCGGGACGGGGGGTGGCTACACCTTC.

This clone was counted a few times. The J gene is TRBJ2-3, the V gene TRBV28; D is unresolved. Trimming removed 6 bases at V and 0 bases at J, with 4 bases between. The CDR3 spans 12 residues. The V gene's germline CDR1 is MDHEN and CDR2 SYDVKM. The CDR3 protein is CASSVSTDTQYF. Written as DNA, the CDR3 is TGTGCCAGCAGCGTTAGCACAGATACGCAGTATTTT.

The gene calls are TRBV7-3 and TRBJ2-2; D unclear. CDR3 length: 14 residues. Trimming stripped 2 bases from V and 1 base from J, with 5 bases between. In germline, CDR1 is SGHTA, CDR2 FQGTGA. The CDR3 region is CASSLDKNTGELFF. CDR3 DNA: TGTGCCAGCAGCTTAGACAAGAACACCGGGGAGCTGTTTTTT.

This clone occurred once. The chain couples TRBV19 to TRBJ1-1; the match to TRBD1 covers 8 bases. Unmatched junction bases numbered 22, after V lost 5 bases and J lost 8 bases. Germline V gene sequence: CDR1 LNHDA, CDR2 SQIVND (reference sequence). The CDR3 is 18 residues long. CDR3 residues: CASSRGSPGTGNAFEAFF. DNA for the CDR3: TGTGCCAGTAGTCGCGGGAGTCCCGGGACAGGTAACGCTTTCGAAGCTTTCTTT.

This clone showed up just a few times. V usage is TRBV30 and J usage is TRBJ1-2; no reliable D call. Trimming pared 0 bases from V and 4 bases from J, leaving 12 bases between. In germline, CDR1 is GTSNPN, CDR2 SVGIG (reference sequence). The CDR3 is 14 residues long. The CDR3 loop is CAWSVTGFSYGYTF. CDR3 bases: TGTGCCTGGAGTGTGACGGGGTTTAGCTATGGCTACACCTTC.

This clone was counted between two and nine times. The V gene is TRBV29-1, the J gene TRBJ2-1; 9 bases are a match to TRBD1. CDR1 and CDR2 from the germline V gene are SQVTM and ANQGSEA. This CDR3 is 14 amino acids long. The J segment lost 5 bases and the V segment lost 7 bases, leaving 9 bases of the junction unmatched. In DNA form, the CDR3 reads TGCAGCGGTGTCGGGACAGGGTTCGACAATGAGCAGTTCTTC. Protein: CSGVGTGFDNEQFF.